The entry that follows covers one T cell receptor (beta chain) sequence. The antigen is unknown. Via 5' RACE with UMI labels, TRB cDNA libraries were prepared. TCRdb re-called the 5' RACE reads; one entry per CDR3 protein, DNA not given. The data include 150,000 to 180,000 distinct CDR3 sequences; the top ten clones carry just under 0.5%. Every CD8+ subset sample held 300,000 flow-sorted cells, done in triplicate. The V gene's germline CDR1 is SSHAT and CDR2 FNYEAQ (reference sequence). This CDR3 spans 15 amino acids. These data are taken from a study of CXCR3-negative and CXCR3-positive naive CD8 T cells. The study, taken as a whole, reports: Against CXCR3-negative naive cells, CXCR3-positive naive cells showed more hydrophobic TRB CDR3s. Unlike memory cells, which differed, naive CXCR3-negative and CXCR3-positive cells had similar TRBV-TRBJ usage. Diversity proved comparably high across both naive subsets and much lower in memory CD8+ cells.

The receptor's source is a human donor in good health. Some clones in this sample may be carry-over from other donors' samples. Sequencing used naive CXCR3+ CD8+ T cells from blood. Noted subset: CD45RO-CCR7+CD27+CD95- naive CD8+ T cells expressing CXCR3 (TNR3+). V is TRBV7-7 and J is TRBJ2-5; TCRdb's D call, TRBD1, is unchecked because there is no DNA. The CDR3 spells CASSLGQGDQETQYF.